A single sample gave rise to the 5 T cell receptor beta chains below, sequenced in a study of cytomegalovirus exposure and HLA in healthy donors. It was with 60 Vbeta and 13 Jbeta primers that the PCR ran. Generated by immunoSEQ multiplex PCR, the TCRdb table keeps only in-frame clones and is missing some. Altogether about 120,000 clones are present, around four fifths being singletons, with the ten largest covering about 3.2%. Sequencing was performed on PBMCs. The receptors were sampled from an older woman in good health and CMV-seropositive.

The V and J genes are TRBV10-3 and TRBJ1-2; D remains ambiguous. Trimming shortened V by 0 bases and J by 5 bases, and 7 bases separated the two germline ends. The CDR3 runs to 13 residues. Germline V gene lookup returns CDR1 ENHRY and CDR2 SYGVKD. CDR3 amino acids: CAISESWEYGYTF. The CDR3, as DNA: TGTGCCATCAGTGAGTCGTGGGAGTATGGCTACACCTTC.

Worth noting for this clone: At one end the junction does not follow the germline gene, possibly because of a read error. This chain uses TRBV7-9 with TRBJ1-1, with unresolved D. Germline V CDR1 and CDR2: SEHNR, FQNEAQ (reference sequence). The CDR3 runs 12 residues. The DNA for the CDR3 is TGTTCCAGCAGCTTAGTCAGCACTGAAGCTTTCTTT. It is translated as CSSSLVSTEAFF.

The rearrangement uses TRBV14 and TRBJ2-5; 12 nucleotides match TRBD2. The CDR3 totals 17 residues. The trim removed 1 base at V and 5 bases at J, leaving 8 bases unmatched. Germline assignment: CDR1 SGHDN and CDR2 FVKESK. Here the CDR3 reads CASSQGILAGGVETQYF. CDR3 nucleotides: TGTGCCAGCAGCCAAGGGATACTAGCGGGAGGAGTGGAGACCCAGTACTTC.

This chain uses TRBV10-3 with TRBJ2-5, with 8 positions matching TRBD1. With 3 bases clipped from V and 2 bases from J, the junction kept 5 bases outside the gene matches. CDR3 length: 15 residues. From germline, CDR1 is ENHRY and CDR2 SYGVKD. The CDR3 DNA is TGTGCCATCAGTGACTACGGGACAGGACAAGAGACCCAGTACTTC. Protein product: CAISDYGTGQETQYF.

The CDR3 coding sequence is TGCGCCAGCAGCTTGCAGGGCACCCTTGGGGATGGCTACACCTTC. Translated: CASSLQGTLGDGYTF. The chain carries TRBV5-1 and TRBJ1-2, with D perhaps matching TRBD1 (5 bases). Germline V gene lookup returns CDR1 SGHRS and CDR2 YFSETQ. V shed 1 base and J shed 6 bases, with 16 bases lying between them. There are 15 residues in the CDR3.